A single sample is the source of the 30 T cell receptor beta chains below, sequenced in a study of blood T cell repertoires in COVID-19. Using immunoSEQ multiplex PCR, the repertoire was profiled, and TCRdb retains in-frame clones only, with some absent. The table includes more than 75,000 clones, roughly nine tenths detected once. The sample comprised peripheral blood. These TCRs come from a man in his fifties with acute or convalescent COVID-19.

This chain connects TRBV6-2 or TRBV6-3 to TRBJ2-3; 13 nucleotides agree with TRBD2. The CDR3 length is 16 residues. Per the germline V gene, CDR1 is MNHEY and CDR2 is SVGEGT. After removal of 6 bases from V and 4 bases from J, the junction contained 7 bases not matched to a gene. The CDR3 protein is CASSLATSGRPDTQYF. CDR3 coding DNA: TGTGCCAGCAGCCTCGCGACTAGCGGGAGGCCAGATACGCAGTATTTT.

The CDR3 region is CASSHAQGTSLETQYF. The CDR3 DNA sequence: TGTGCCAGCAGTCACGCACAGGGGACTAGCCTAGAGACCCAGTACTTC. V is TRBV6-2 or TRBV6-3 and J is TRBJ2-5, with TRBD2 identical over 9 bases. The CDR3 runs to 16 residues. Germline loops: CDR1 MNHEY, CDR2 SVGEGT. Germline trimming cut 5 bases from V and 4 bases from J; bases unmatched to any gene: 11.

CDR3 bases: TGTGCCAGCAGGAAGACCGGGACTAGCGGGAGGAGGTTGAGCGATGAGCAGTTCTTC. It encodes CASRKTGTSGRRLSDEQFF. The rearrangement links TRBV7-8 to TRBJ2-1; 15 bases agree with TRBD2. This CDR3 has 19 amino acids. The V and J ends lost 6 bases and 8 bases, in that order; junction bases with no gene match: 17. CDR1 and CDR2 (germline): SGHVS, FQNEAQ.

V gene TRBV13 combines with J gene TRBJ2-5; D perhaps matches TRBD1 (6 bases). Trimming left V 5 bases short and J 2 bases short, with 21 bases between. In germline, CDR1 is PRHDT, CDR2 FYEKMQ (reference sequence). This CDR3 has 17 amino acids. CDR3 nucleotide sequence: TGTGCCAGCAGCCCCCGGCTGCAAGGACAGAATCAAGAGACCCAGTACTTC. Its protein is CASSPRLQGQNQETQYF.

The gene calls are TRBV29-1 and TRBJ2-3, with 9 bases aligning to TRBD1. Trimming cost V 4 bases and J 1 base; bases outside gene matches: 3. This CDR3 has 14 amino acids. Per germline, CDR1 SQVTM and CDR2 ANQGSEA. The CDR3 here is CSVVGTGRTDTQYF. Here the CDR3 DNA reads TGCAGCGTTGTTGGGACAGGGCGCACAGATACGCAGTATTTT.

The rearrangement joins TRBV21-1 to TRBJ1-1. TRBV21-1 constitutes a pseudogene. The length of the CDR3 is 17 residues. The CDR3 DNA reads TGTGCCAGCACCCCCCTCGGGGGGAAGGTAAAAATTGCTGAAGCTTTCTTT. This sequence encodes CASTPLGGKVKIAEAFF.

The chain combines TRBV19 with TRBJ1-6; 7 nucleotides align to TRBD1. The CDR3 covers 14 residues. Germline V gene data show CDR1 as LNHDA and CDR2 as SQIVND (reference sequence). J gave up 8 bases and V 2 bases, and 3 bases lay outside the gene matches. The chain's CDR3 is CASSIRGGDSPLHF. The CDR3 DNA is TGTGCCAGTAGTATACGAGGGGGCGATTCACCCCTCCACTTT.

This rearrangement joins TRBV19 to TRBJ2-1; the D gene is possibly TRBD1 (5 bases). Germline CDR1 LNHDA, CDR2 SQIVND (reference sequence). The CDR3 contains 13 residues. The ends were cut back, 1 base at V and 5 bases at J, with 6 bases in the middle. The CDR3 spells CASSIGQNNEQFF. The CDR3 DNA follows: TGTGCCAGTAGTATAGGACAGAACAATGAGCAGTTCTTC.

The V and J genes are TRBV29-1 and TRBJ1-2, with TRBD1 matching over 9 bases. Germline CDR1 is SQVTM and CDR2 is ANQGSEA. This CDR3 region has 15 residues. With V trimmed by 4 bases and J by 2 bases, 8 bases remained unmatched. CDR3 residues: CSVGGQGSYNYGYTF. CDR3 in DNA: TGCAGCGTTGGAGGACAGGGGTCGTACAACTATGGCTACACCTTC.

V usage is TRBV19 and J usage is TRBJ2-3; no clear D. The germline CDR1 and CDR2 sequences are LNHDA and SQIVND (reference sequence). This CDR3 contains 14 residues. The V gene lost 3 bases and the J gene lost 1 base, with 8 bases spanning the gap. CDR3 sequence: CASSMQIGTDTQYF. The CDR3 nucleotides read TGTGCCAGTAGTATGCAGATTGGCACAGATACGCAGTATTTT.

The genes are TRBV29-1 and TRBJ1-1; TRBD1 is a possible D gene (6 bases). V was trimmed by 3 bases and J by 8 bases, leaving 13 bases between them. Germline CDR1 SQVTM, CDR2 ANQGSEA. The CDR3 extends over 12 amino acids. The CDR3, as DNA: TGCAGCGTTGATCGGGGGGCAGGGGAAGCTTTCTTT. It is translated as CSVDRGAGEAFF.

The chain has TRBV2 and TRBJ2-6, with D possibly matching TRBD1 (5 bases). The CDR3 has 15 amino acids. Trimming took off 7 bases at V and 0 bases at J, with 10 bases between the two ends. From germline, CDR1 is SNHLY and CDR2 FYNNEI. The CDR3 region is CASTTDHSGANVLTF. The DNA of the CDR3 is TGTGCCAGCACGACAGACCACTCTGGGGCCAACGTCCTGACTTTC. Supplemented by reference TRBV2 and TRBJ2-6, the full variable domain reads EPEVTQTPSHQVTQMGQEVILRCVPISNHLYFYWYRQILGQKVEFLVSFYNNEISEKSEIFDDQFSVERPDGSNFTLKIRSTKLEDSAMYFCASTTDHSGANVLTFGAGSRLTVL.

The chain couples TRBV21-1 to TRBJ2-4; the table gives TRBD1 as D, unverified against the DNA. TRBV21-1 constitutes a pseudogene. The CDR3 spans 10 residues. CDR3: CSPPLQGEYF. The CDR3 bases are TGTTCCCCCCCTCTCCAGGGGGAGTACTTC.

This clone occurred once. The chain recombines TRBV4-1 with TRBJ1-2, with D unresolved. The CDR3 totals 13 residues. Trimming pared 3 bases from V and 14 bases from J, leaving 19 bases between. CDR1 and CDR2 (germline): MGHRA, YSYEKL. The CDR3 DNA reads TGCGCCAGCAGCCACGGCGCCCTGGAAAAGGAGACCTTC. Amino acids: CASSHGALEKETF.

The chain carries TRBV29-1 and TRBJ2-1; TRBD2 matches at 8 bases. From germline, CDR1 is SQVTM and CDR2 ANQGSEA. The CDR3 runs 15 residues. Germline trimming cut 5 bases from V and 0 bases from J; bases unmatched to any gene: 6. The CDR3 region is CSVHSGTSSYNEQFF. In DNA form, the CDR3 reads TGCAGCGTTCATAGCGGGACCAGCTCCTACAATGAGCAGTTCTTC.

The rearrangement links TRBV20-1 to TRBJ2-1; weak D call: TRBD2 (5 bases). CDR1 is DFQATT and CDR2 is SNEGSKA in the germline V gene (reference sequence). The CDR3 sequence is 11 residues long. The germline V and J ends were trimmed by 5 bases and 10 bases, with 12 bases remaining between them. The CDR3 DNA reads TGCAGTGCTGCCCCTACGGGGGAGCAGTTCTTC. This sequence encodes CSAAPTGEQFF.

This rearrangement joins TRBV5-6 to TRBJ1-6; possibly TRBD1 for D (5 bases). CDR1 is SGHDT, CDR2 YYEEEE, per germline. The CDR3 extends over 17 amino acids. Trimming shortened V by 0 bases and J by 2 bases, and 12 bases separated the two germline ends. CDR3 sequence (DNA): TGTGCCAGCAGCTTGGGACCCAGGGCCACCTATAATTCACCCCTCCACTTT. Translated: CASSLGPRATYNSPLHF.

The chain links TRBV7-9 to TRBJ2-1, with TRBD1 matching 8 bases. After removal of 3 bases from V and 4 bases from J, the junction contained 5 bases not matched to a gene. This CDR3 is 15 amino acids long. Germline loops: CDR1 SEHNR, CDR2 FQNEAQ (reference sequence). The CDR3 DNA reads TGTGCCAGCAGCTTCGCGACAGGGGTGTACAATGAGCAGTTCTTC. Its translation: CASSFATGVYNEQFF.

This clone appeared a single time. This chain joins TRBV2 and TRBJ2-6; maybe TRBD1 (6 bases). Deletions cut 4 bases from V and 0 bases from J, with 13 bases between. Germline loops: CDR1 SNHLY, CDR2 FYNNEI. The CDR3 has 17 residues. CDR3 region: CASSVQDSPSGANVLTF. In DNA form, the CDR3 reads TGTGCCAGCAGTGTTCAGGACAGCCCCTCTGGGGCCAACGTCCTGACTTTC.

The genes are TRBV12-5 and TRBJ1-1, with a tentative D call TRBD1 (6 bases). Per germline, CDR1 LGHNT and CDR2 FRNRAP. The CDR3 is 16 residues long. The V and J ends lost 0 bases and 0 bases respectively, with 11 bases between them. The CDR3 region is CASGLVQGWLNTEAFF. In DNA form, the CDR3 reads TGTGCTAGTGGTTTGGTACAGGGTTGGCTGAACACTGAAGCTTTCTTT.

The CDR3 DNA follows: TGTGCCAGCAGTCCCCTCGGGGGTTCACCCCTCCACTTT. Encoded protein: CASSPLGGSPLHF. The chain combines TRBV6-2 or TRBV6-3 with TRBJ1-6; weak D call: TRBD1 (5 bases). The germline V gene encodes CDR1 MNHEY and CDR2 SVGEGT. V was trimmed by 5 bases and J by 9 bases, leaving 11 bases between them. The CDR3 loop spans 13 amino acids.

The CDR3 sequence is CASSQDSRGGHGRTGELFF. As DNA, the CDR3 is TGTGCCAGCAGCCAAGATAGCAGGGGTGGGCATGGACGCACCGGGGAGCTGTTTTTT. The chain employs TRBV3-1 (or the pseudogene TRBV3-2) and TRBJ2-2, with D perhaps TRBD1 (6 bases). V lost 0 bases to trimming and J lost 4 bases, with 21 bases between them. This CDR3 comprises 19 residues. Germline V lookup: CDR1 LGHDT, CDR2 YNNKEL (reference sequence).

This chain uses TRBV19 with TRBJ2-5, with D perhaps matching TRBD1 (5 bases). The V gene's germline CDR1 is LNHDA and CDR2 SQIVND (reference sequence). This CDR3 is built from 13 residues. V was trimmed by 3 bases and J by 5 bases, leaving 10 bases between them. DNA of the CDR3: TGTGCCAGTAGTATCGGCAGGGTGGAGACCCAGTACTTC. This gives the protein CASSIGRVETQYF.

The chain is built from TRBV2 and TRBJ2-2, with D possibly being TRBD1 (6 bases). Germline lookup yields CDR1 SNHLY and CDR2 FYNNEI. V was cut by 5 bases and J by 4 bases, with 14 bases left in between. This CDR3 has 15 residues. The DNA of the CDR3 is TGTGCCAGCAGTATTACAGGGTCGGGCACCGGGGAGCTGTTTTTT. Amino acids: CASSITGSGTGELFF.

The CDR3 loop is CASRTGIVNTEAFF. The CDR3 DNA follows: TGTGCCAGCAGAACAGGGATCGTAAACACTGAAGCTTTCTTT. V usage is TRBV28 and J usage is TRBJ1-1, with TRBD1 as a possible D gene (6 bases). The CDR3 consists of 14 residues. Trimming left V 6 bases short and J 2 bases short, with 13 bases between. CDR1 MDHEN and CDR2 SYDVKM come from the germline V gene.

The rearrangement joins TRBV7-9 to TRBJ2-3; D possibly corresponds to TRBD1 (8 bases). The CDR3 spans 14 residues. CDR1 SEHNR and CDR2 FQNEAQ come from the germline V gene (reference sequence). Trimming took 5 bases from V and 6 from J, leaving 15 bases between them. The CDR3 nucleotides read TGTGCCAGCAGCACAGGACAGGGAGGGGATACGCAGTATTTT. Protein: CASSTGQGGDTQYF.

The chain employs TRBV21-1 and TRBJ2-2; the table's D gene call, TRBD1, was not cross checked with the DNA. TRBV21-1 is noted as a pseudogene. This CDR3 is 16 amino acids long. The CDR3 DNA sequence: TGTGCCAGCAGCAGGGACAGGCCAAAGGGCACCGGGGAGCTGTTTTTT. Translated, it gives CASSRDRPKGTGELFF.

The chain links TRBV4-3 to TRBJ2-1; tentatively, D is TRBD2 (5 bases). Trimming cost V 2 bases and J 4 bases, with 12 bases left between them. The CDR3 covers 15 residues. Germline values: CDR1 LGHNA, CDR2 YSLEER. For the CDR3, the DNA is TGCGCCAGCAGCCAATTTGAGGGCCGATACAATGAGCAGTTCTTC. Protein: CASSQFEGRYNEQFF.

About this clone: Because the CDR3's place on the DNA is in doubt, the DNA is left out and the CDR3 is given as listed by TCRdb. The CDR3 protein is CASSFLWTSGRNEQFF. The chain employs TRBV7-9 and TRBJ2-1; the D segment call TRBD2 is taken from the table without a DNA check. The CDR3 is 16 residues long, ends included. In germline, CDR1 is SEHNR, CDR2 FQNEAQ (reference sequence).

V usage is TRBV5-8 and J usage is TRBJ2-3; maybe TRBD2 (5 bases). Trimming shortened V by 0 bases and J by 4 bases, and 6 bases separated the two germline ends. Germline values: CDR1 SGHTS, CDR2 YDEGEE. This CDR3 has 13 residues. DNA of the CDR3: TGTGCCAGCAGCTTGGAGAGGGCAGATACGCAGTATTTT. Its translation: CASSLERADTQYF.